This T cell receptor (beta chain) was documented in a study of T cell responses to AZD1222 COVID-19 vaccine. Regarding this clone: Its target is not known.

Study results and limitations: In the spike-specific TCR repertoire, nearly half reportedly target unmutated variant regions.

This CDR3 has 16 residues. In germline, CDR1 is SGHVS, CDR2 FQNEAQ. Trimming shortened V by 3 bases and J by 0 bases, and 12 bases separated the two germline ends. This table comes from immunoSEQ multiplex PCR, and its TCRdb copy is limited to in-frame clones, with some not included. The sample carries about 160,000 clones, roughly 94% recorded once. The input for sequencing was peripheral blood, taken 28 days after the second AZD1222 dose. This chain uses TRBV7-8 with TRBJ1-3; TRBD1 is a possible D gene (6 bases). The TCR sequence derives from an adult who received the AZD1222 COVID-19 vaccine. This CDR3 reads CASSLTGLSSGNTIYF. CDR3 nucleotide sequence: TGTGCCAGCAGCTTGACAGGTCTGAGCTCTGGAAACACCATATATTTT.